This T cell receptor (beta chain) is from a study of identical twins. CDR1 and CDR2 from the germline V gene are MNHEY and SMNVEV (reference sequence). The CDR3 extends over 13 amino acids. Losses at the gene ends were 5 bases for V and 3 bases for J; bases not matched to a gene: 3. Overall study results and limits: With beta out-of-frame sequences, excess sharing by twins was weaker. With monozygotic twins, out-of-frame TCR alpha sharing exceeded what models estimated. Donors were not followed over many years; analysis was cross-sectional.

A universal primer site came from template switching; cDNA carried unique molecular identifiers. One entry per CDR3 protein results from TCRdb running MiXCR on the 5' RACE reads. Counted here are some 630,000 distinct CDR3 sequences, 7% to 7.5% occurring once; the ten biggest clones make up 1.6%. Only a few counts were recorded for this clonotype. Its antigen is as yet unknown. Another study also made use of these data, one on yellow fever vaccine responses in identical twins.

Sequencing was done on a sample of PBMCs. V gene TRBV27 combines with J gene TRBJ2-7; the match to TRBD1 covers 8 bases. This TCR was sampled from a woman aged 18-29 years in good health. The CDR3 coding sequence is TGTGCCAGCAGTATGACAGGGGACTACGAGCAGTACTTC. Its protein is CASSMTGDYEQYF.